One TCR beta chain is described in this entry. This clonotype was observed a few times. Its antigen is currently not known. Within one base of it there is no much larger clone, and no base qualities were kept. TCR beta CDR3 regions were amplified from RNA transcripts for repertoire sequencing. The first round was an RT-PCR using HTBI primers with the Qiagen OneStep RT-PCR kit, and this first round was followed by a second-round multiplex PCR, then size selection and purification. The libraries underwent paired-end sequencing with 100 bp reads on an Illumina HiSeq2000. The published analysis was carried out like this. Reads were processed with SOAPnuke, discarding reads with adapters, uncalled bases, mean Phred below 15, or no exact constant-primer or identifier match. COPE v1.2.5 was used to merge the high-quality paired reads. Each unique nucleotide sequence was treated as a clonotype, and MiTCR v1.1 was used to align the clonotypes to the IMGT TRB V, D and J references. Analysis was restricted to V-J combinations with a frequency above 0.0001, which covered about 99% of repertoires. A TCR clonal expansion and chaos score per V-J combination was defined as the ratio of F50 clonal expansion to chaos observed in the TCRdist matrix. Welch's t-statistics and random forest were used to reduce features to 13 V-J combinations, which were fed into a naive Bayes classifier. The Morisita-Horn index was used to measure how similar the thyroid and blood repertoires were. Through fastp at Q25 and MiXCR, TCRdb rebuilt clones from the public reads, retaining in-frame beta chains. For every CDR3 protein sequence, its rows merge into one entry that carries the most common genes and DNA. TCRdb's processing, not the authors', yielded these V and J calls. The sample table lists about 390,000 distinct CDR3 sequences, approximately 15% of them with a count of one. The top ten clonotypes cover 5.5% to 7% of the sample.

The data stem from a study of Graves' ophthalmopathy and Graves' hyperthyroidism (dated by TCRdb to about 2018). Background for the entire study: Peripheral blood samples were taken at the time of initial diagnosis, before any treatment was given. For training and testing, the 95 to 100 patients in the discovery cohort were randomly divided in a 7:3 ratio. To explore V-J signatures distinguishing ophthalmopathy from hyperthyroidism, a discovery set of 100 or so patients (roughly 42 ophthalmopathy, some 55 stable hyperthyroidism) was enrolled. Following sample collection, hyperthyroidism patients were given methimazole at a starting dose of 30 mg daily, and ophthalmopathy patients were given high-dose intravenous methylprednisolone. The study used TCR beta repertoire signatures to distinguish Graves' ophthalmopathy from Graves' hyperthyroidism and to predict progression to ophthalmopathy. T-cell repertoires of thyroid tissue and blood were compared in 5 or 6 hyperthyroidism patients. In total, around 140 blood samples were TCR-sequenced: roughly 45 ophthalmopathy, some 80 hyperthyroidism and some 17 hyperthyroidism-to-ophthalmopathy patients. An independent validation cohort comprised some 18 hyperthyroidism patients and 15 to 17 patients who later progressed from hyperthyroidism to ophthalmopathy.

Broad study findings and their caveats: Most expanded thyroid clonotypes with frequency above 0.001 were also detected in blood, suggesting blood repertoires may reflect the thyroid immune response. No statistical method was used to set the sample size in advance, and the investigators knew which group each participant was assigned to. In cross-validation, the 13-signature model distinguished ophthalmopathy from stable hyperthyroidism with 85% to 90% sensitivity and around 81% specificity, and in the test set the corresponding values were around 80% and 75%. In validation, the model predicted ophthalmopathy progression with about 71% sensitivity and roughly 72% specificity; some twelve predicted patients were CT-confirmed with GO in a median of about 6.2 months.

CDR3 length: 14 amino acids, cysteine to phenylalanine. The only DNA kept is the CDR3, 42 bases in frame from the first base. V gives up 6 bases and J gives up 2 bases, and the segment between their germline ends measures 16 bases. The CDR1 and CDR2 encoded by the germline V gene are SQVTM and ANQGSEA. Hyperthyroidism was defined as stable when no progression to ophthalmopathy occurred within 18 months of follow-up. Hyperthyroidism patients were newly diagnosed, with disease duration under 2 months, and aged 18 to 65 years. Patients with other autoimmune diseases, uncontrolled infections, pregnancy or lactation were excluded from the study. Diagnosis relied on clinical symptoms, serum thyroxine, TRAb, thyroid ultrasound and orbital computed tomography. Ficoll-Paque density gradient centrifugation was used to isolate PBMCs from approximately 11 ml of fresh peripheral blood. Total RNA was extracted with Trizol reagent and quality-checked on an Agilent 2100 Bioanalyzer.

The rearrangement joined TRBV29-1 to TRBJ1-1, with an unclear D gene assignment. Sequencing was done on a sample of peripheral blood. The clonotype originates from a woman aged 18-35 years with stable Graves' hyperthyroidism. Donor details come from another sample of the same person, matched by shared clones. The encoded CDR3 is CSVDNPGENTEAFF. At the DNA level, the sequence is TGCAGCGTAGACAACCCAGGCGAAAACACTGAAGCTTTCTTT.